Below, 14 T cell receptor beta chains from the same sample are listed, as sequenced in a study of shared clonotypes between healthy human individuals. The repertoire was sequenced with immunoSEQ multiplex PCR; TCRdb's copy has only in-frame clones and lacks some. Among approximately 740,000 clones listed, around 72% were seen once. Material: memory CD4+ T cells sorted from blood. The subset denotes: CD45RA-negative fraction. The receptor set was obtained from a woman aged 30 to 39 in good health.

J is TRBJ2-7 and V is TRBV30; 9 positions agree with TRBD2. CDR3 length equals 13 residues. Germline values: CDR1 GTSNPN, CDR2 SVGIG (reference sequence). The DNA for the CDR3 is TGTGCTCATGGCCTAGCGGGGCGAAACGAGCAGTACTTC. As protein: CAHGLAGRNEQYF.

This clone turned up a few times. The CDR3 loop is CASGSHEQYF. Written as DNA, the CDR3 is TGTGCCAGCGGGTCACACGAGCAGTACTTC. The J gene is TRBJ2-7, the V gene TRBV2; D uncertain. The CDR3 consists of 10 residues. CDR1 is SNHLY and CDR2 is FYNNEI in the germline V gene. V lost 8 bases and J lost 5, with 7 bases in between.

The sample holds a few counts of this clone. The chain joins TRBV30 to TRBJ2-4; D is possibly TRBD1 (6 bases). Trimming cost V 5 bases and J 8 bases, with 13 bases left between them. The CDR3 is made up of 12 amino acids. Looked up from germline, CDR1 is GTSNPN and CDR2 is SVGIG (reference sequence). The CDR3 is CAWAQGTDIQYF. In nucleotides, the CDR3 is TGTGCCTGGGCCCAGGGGACGGACATTCAGTACTTC.

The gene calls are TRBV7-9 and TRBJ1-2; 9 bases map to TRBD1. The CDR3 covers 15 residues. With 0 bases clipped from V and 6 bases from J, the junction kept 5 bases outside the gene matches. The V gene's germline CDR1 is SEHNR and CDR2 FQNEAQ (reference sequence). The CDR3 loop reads CASSLAGQGGDGYTF. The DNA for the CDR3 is TGTGCCAGCAGCTTAGCGGGACAGGGAGGAGATGGCTACACCTTC.

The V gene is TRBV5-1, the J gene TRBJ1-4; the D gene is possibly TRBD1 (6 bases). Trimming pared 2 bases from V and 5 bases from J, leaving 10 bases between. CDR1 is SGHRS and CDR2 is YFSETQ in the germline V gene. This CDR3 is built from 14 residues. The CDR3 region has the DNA TGCGCCAGCAGCTTCAGGGGCGAAAATGAAAAACTGTTTTTT. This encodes CASSFRGENEKLFF.

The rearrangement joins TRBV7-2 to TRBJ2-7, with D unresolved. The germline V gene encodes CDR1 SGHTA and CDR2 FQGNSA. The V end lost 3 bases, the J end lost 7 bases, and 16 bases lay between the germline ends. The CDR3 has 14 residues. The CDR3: CASSFTVSVREQYF. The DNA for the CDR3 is TGTGCCAGCAGCTTTACAGTGAGTGTACGTGAGCAGTACTTC.

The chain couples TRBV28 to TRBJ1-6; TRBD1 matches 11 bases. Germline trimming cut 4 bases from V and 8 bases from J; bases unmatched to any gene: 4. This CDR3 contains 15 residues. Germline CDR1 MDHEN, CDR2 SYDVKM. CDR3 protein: CASSSRTGGYSPLHF. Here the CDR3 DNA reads TGTGCCAGCAGTTCCCGGACAGGGGGCTATTCACCCCTCCACTTT.

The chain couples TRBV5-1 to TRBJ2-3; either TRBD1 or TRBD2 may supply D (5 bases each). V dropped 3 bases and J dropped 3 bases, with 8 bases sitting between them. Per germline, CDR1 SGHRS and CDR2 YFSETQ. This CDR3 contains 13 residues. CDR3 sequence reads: CASSWDRTDTQYF. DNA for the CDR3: TGCGCCAGCAGCTGGGACCGAACAGATACGCAGTATTTT.

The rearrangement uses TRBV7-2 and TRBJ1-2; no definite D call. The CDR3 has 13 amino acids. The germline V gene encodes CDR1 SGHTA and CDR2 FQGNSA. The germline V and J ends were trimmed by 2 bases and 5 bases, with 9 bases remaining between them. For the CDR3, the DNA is TGTGCCAGCAGCTTATGGACGGAATATGGCTACACCTTC. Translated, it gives CASSLWTEYGYTF.

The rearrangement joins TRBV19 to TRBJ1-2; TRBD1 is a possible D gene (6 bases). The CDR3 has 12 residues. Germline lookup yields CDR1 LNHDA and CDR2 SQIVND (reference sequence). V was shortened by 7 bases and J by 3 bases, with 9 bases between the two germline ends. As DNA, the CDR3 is TGTGCCAGTACGGACAGTCACTATGGCTACACCTTC. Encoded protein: CASTDSHYGYTF.

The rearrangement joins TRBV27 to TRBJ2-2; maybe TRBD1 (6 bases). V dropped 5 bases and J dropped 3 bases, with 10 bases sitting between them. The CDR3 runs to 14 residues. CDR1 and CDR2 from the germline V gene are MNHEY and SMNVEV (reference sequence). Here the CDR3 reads CASSPQGYTGELFF. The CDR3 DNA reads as TGTGCCAGCAGTCCACAGGGTTACACCGGGGAGCTGTTTTTT.

For the CDR3, the DNA is TGTGCCAGCAGTTTAAGGGGACTATTCACAGATACGCAGTATTTT. Amino acids: CASSLRGLFTDTQYF. The chain recombines TRBV28 with TRBJ2-3, with 7 bases fitting TRBD2. J was trimmed by 2 bases and V by 2 bases; bases with no gene match: 4. Per the germline V gene, CDR1 is MDHEN and CDR2 is SYDVKM. This CDR3 spans 15 amino acids.

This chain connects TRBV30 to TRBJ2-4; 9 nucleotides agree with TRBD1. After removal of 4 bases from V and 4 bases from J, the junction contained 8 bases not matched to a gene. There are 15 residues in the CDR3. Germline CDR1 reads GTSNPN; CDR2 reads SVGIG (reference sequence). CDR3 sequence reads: CAWIPLGQGKNIQYF. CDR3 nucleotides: TGTGCCTGGATCCCGCTGGGACAGGGAAAAAACATTCAGTACTTC.

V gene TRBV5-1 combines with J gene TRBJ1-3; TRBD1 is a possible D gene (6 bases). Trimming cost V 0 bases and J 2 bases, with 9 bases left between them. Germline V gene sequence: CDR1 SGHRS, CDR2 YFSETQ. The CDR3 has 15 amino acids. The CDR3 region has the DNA TGCGCCAGCAGCTTGGACAGGGCGCCTGGAAACACCATATATTTT. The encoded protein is CASSLDRAPGNTIYF.